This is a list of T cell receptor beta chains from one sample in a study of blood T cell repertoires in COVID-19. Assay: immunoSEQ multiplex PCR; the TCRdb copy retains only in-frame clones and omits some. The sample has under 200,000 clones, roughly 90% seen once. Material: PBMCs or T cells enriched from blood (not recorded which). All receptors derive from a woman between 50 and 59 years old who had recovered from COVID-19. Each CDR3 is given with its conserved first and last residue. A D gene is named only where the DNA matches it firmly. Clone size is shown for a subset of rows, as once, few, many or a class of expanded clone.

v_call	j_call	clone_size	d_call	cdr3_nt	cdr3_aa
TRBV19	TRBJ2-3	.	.	TGTGCCAGTAGTATGAAGGGACTCGACACAGATACGCAGTATTTT	CASSMKGLDTDTQYF
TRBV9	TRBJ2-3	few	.	TGTGCCAGCAGCCCATCGGAGATTGCGCAGTATTTT	CASSPSEIAQYF
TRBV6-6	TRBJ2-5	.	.	TGTGCCAGCAGTTATACAGGGTCCCAAGAGACCCAGTACTTC	CASSYTGSQETQYF
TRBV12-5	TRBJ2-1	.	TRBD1	TGTGCTAGTGGTTTGCCCTCTGGGGACAGGGACAATGAGCAGTTCTTC	CASGLPSGDRDNEQFF
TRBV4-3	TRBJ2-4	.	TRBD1	TGCGCCAGCAGCCAAGAATGGACAGGGCCCATTAAACTAGCCAAAAACATTCAGTACTTC	CASSQEWTGPIKLAKNIQYF
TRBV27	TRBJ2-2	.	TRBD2	TGTGCCAGCAGTTTTAGGGGGACTAGCGGGAGGGCCGGGACCGGGGAGCTGTTTTTT	CASSFRGTSGRAGTGELFF
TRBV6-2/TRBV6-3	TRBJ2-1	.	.	TGTGCCAGCAGTTACCGGTCGAGCTCCTACAATGAGCAGTTCTTC	CASSYRSSSYNEQFF
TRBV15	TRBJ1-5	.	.	TGTGCCACCAGCAGGATTTTTAGGGCAGGGTTCGGTCAGCCCCAGCATTTT	CATSRIFRAGFGQPQHF
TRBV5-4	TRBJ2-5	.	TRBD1	TGTGCCAGCAGCTCAGGGACAGGGTTCGTAGAGACCCAGTACTTC	CASSSGTGFVETQYF
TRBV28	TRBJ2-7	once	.	TGTGCCAGCAGTTTAACGGGGGTAAGCTCCTACGAGCAGTACTTC	CASSLTGVSSYEQYF
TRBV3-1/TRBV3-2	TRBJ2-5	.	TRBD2	TGTGCCAGCAGCCAAGATAGCGGGGTCCAAGAGACCCAGTACTTC	CASSQDSGVQETQYF
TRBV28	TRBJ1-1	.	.	TGTGCCAGCAGTTCCCCCTCCTACAGGATCGGGGGGAACACTGAAGCTTTCTTT	CASSSPSYRIGGNTEAFF
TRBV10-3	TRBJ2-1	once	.	TGTGCCATCAGTGATCAGGGATACAATGAGCAGTTCTTC	CAISDQGYNEQFF
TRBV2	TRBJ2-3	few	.	TGTGCCAGCCTCAGAGCGGTTATCACAGATACGCAGTATTTT	CASLRAVITDTQYF
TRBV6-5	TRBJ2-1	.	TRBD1	TGTGCCAGCAGTACCGGACAGGGACGGAATGAGCAGTTCTTC	CASSTGQGRNEQFF
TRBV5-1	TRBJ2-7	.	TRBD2	TGCGCCAGCAGCTTCCTGACTAGCGGGAGTTACGAGCAGTACTTC	CASSFLTSGSYEQYF
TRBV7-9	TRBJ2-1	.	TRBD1	TGTGCCAGCAGCCCGACGGGACAGGGAGGCAATGAGCAGTTCTTC	CASSPTGQGGNEQFF
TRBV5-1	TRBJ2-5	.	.	TGCGCCAGCAGCTTGGCCGAAGGGGGGGCTAGGGAGACCCAGTACTTC	CASSLAEGGARETQYF
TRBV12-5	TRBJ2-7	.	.	TGTGCTAGTGGTTTGGACACGGGGCAGTACTTC	CASGLDTGQYF
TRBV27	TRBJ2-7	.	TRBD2	TGTGCCAGCAGTCGATATGGACTAGCGGGAAAGGTTTCCTACGAGCAGTACTTC	CASSRYGLAGKVSYEQYF
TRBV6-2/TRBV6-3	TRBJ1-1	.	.	TGTGCCAGCAGTTACGGGGGGAGAACTGAAGCTTTCTTT	CASSYGGRTEAFF
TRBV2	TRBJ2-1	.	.	TGTGCCAGCAGTGAACAGGGGAAAGCAGGTGAGCAGTTCTTC	CASSEQGKAGEQFF
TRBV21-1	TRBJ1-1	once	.	TGTGCCAGCAGTCGAGGGCCACGGAACACTGAAGCTTTCTTT	CASSRGPRNTEAFF
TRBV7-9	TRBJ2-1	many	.	TGTGCCACCAGACTAGGCGACCAATGGGAGCAGTTCTTC	CATRLGDQWEQFF
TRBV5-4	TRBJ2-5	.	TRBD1	TGTGCCAGCAGCCCCCTGGGACAGGGAACCCAAGAGACCCAGTACTTC	CASSPLGQGTQETQYF
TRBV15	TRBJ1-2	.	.	TGTGCCACCAGCAGAGATCAACAGAGCTATGGCTACACCTTC	CATSRDQQSYGYTF
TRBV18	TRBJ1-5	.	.	TGTGCCAGCTCACCCGACAGGATGGGACAGCCCCAGCATTTT	CASSPDRMGQPQHF
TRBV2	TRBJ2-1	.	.	TGTGCCAGCAGTGAAGCGGCTGGCGGGCTGGCGGGGACCTTCTTC	CASSEAAGGLAGTFF
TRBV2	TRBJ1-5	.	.	TGTGCCAGCAGTCCAGACGGGGATCAGCCCCAGCATTTT	CASSPDGDQPQHF
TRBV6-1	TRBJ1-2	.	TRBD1	TGTGCCAGCAGTGAAGTAAGGGACAGGAATTACTATGGCTACACCTTC	CASSEVRDRNYYGYTF
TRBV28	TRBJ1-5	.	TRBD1	TGTGCCAGCAGGCCCACCCGGACAGGGAGACAGCCCCAGCATTTT	CASRPTRTGRQPQHF
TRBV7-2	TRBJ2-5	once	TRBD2	TGTGCCAGCAGCTTATGGCTAGCGGGGGGAGGACAAGAGACCCAGTACTTC	CASSLWLAGGGQETQYF
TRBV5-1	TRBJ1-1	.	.	TGCGCCAGCAGCTTGGATTTGGAGGCAGGATCCATGAACACTGAAGCTTTCTTT	CASSLDLEAGSMNTEAFF
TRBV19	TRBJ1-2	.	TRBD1	TGTGCCAGTAGGGATCAGGGGGCAATAGCCCCAAGTGGCTACACCTTC	CASRDQGAIAPSGYTF
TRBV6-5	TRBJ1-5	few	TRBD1	TGTGCCAGCAGCCCCGGGACAGCCGCCAATCAGCCCCAGCATTTT	CASSPGTAANQPQHF
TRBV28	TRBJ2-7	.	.	TGTGCCAGCAGTTTACCAGGGGCCTACGAGCAGTACTTC	CASSLPGAYEQYF
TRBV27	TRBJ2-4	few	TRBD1	TGTGCCAGCAGTTTACGGGACAGCCGTATAGCCAAAAACATTCAGTACTTC	CASSLRDSRIAKNIQYF
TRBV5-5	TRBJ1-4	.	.	TGTGCCAGCAGCTTGGAGAGGCTCGTAGCAACTAATGAAAAACTGTTTTTT	CASSLERLVATNEKLFF
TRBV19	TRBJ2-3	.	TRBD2	TGTGCCAGTAGCTCTAGCGGGAGGGATACGCAGTATTTT	CASSSSGRDTQYF
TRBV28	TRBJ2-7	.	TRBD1	TGTGCCAGCAGTTCCGGGACAGCCCGAAGCGAGCAGTACTTC	CASSSGTARSEQYF
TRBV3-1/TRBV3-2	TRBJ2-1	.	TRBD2	TGTGCCAGCAGCCAGGGGCTAGCGGTGCATGAGCAGTTCTTC	CASSQGLAVHEQFF
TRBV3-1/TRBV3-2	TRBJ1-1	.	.	TGTGCCAGCAGCCAAGATCACAGAACTGAAGCTTTCTTT	CASSQDHRTEAFF
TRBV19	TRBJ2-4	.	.	TGTGCCAGTAGTGCGGGTCCCCTAAACATTCAGTACTTC	CASSAGPLNIQYF
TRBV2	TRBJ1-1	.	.	TGTGCCAGCAGGGCGGAGGCTGAAGCTTTCTTT	CASRAEAEAFF
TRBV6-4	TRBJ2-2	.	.	TGTGCCAGCAGACGAACCAACAGGGGAGGGAACACCGGGGAGCTGTTTTTT	CASRRTNRGGNTGELFF